These 25 T cell receptor beta chains were all obtained from the same sample, sequenced in a study of cytomegalovirus exposure and HLA in healthy donors. Profiling relied on immunoSEQ multiplex PCR, and the TCRdb table lists in-frame clones only, not all of them. The table shows 55,000 to 75,000 clones, with approximately 94% occurring only once. The sample consisted of PBMCs. These receptors were obtained from a man between 18 and 35 years old in good health and CMV-seropositive.

This chain uses TRBV27 with TRBJ2-7, with a weak D call TRBD1 (6 bases). Deletions cut 5 bases from V and 5 bases from J, with 13 bases between. Looked up from germline, CDR1 is MNHEY and CDR2 is SMNVEV (reference sequence). CDR3 length: 13 residues. The CDR3, as DNA: TGTGCCAGCAGTCCGCGGAACAGGGACGAGCAGTACTTC. Its protein product is CASSPRNRDEQYF.

The rearrangement uses TRBV11-2 and TRBJ1-2, with TRBD1 identical over 8 bases. The V gene end was trimmed by 4 bases and the J gene end by 4 bases; junction bases not matched to a gene: 8. Germline CDR1 SGHAT, CDR2 FQNNGV. The CDR3 contains 15 residues. This chain's CDR3 is CASSSISGGFYGYTF. CDR3 nucleotides: TGTGCCAGCAGCTCGATTTCAGGGGGCTTCTATGGCTACACCTTC.

Only one count was recorded for this clone. The chain has TRBV15 and TRBJ1-5; D ambiguous. Germline lookup yields CDR1 LNHNV and CDR2 YYDKDF (reference sequence). V lost 0 bases to trimming and J lost 8 bases, with 11 bases between them. The CDR3 loop spans 14 amino acids. CDR3 loop: CATSRDPGNKPQHF. In nucleotides, the CDR3 is TGTGCCACCAGCAGAGATCCCGGGAACAAGCCCCAGCATTTT.

The chain recombines TRBV19 with TRBJ1-1; unclear D gene. This CDR3 spans 12 amino acids. V was shortened by 4 bases and J by 1 base, with 4 bases between the two germline ends. Germline V gene lookup returns CDR1 LNHDA and CDR2 SQIVND (reference sequence). The CDR3 is CASSTQNTEAFF. The CDR3 DNA reads TGTGCCAGTAGTACCCAGAACACTGAAGCTTTCTTT. The full variable domain, its missing parts supplied by reference TRBV19 and TRBJ1-1, is DGGITQSPKYLFRKEGQNVTLSCEQNLNHDAMYWYRQDPGQGLRLIYYSQIVNDFQKGDIAEGYSVSREKKESFPLTVTSAQKNPTAFYLCASSTQNTEAFFGQGTRLTVV.

This chain joins TRBV18 and TRBJ2-1; 9 nucleotides align to TRBD2. This CDR3 region has 15 residues. Germline values: CDR1 KGHSH, CDR2 LQKENI. V lost 4 bases, J lost 2 bases, and 3 bases stayed unmatched. CDR3 sequence: CASSLAGDAYNEQFF. CDR3 coding DNA: TGTGCCAGCTCACTAGCGGGAGACGCCTACAATGAGCAGTTCTTC. The full variable domain, with the rest looked up from reference TRBV18 and TRBJ2-1, is NAGVMQNPRHLVRRRGQEARLRCSPMKGHSHVYWYRQLPEEGLKFMVYLQKENIIDESGMPKERFSAEFPKEGPSILRIQQVVRGDSAAYFCASSLAGDAYNEQFFGPGTRLTVL.

The rearrangement links TRBV28 to TRBJ1-3; D gene unclear. This CDR3 has 15 residues. Germline V gene lookup returns CDR1 MDHEN and CDR2 SYDVKM. V lost 7 bases and J lost 5, with 18 bases in between. The CDR3 nucleotides are TGTGCCAGCAATGAACGGGGTGTGCTAAGAAACACCATATATTTT. This gives the protein CASNERGVLRNTIYF.

The chain has TRBV2 and TRBJ1-5; D might be TRBD1 (5 bases). Germline loops: CDR1 SNHLY, CDR2 FYNNEI. The CDR3 is made up of 16 amino acids. V was shortened by 1 base and J by 6 bases, with 16 bases between the two germline ends. CDR3 protein: CASSEGAGRFGQPQHF. CDR3 DNA: TGTGCCAGCAGTGAAGGGGCAGGGCGTTTCGGTCAGCCCCAGCATTTT.

This sequence joins TRBV5-1 and TRBJ1-1, with TRBD1 as a possible D gene (6 bases). Germline lookup yields CDR1 SGHRS and CDR2 YFSETQ. Trimming shortened V by 3 bases and J by 8 bases, and 14 bases separated the two germline ends. The length of the CDR3 is 13 residues. The CDR3 nucleotides are TGCGCCAGCAGCTCCGCCCCGGACAGAGAAGCTTTCTTT. Its protein is CASSSAPDREAFF.

This chain's CDR3 is CASRRAGGPMDEQFF. The CDR3 region has the DNA TGTGCCAGCAGGAGGGCGGGAGGGCCTATGGATGAGCAGTTCTTC. The gene calls are TRBV6-4 and TRBJ2-1; 9 bases match TRBD2. The V gene end was trimmed by 6 bases and the J gene end by 8 bases; junction bases not matched to a gene: 11. The CDR3 totals 15 residues. Germline-derived CDR1 and CDR2 are MRHNA and SNTAGT.

Concerning this clone: Other DNA variants within this sample encode the same CDR3. The chain recombines TRBV10-3 with TRBJ1-5, with TRBD1 identical over 7 bases. Germline-derived CDR1 and CDR2 are ENHRY and SYGVKD. Trimming at V came to 0 bases and at J to 4 bases, leaving 3 bases not matched to a gene. CDR3 length: 15 residues. CDR3 sequence: CAISESGQTNQPQHF. The CDR3 DNA reads as TGTGCCATCAGTGAGTCGGGACAGACAAATCAGCCCCAGCATTTT.

V usage is TRBV7-9 and J usage is TRBJ1-2, with D maybe TRBD1 (5 bases). With 3 bases removed from V and 6 bases from J, the gap between germline ends came to 8 bases. CDR3 length: 12 amino acids. CDR1 is SEHNR, CDR2 FQNEAQ, per germline (reference sequence). The CDR3 sequence is CASSLTEDGYTF. The CDR3, as DNA: TGTGCCAGCAGCTTGACAGAGGATGGCTACACCTTC.

The chain employs TRBV9 and TRBJ1-1, with D tentatively TRBD1 (6 bases). Between the trimmed V and J ends, which lost 4 bases and 2 bases, there was a span of 15 bases. The CDR3 is made up of 15 amino acids. The germline V gene encodes CDR1 SGDLS and CDR2 YYNGEE. The CDR3 loop reads CASSLGQQPNTEAFF. The CDR3 bases are TGTGCCAGCAGCCTAGGACAGCAACCTAACACTGAAGCTTTCTTT.

This chain connects TRBV5-5 to TRBJ1-2, with 10 bases lining up with TRBD1. The germline CDR1 and CDR2 sequences are SGHKS and YYEKEE (reference sequence). The ends lost 0 bases at V and 5 bases at J; junction bases unmatched: 10. The CDR3 length is 17 residues. As DNA, the CDR3 is TGTGCCAGCAGCTTGGGGACAGGGGGGTCTGACGGGTATGGCTACACCTTC. This sequence encodes CASSLGTGGSDGYGYTF.

The chain is built from TRBV7-9 and TRBJ1-5, with TRBD1 identical over 11 bases. After removal of 8 bases from V and 4 bases from J, the junction contained 7 bases not matched to a gene. Germline V gene sequence: CDR1 SEHNR, CDR2 FQNEAQ (reference sequence). There are 15 residues in the CDR3. The CDR3 loop is CASGPDRGRNQPQHF. In DNA form, the CDR3 reads TGTGCCAGCGGGCCGGACAGGGGGCGGAATCAGCCCCAGCATTTT.

The V gene is TRBV7-3, the J gene TRBJ2-7; TRBD1 matches 9 bases. CDR3 size: 14 residues. The germline gives CDR1 SGHTA, CDR2 FQGTGA. The V segment lost 5 bases and the J segment 0 bases; nucleotides outside the gene matches: 2. The CDR3 protein is CASSVDRGSYEQYF. CDR3 in DNA: TGTGCCAGCAGCGTGGACAGGGGCTCCTACGAGCAGTACTTC.

This clone was recorded once. V usage is TRBV6-5 and J usage is TRBJ1-4; no reliable D call. Trimming removed 0 bases at V and 5 bases at J, with 13 bases between. The CDR3 loop spans 16 amino acids. Germline CDR1 MNHEY, CDR2 SVGAGI. CDR3 DNA: TGTGCCAGCAGTTACTCGTACGACGGACTAAATGAAAAACTGTTTTTT. This translates into CASSYSYDGLNEKLFF.

This rearrangement joins TRBV5-6 to TRBJ2-2, with a tentative D call TRBD2 (6 bases). CDR1 is SGHDT and CDR2 is YYEEEE in the germline V gene. The V gene lost 2 bases and the J gene lost 1 base, with 9 bases spanning the gap. The CDR3 is 15 residues long. CDR3 amino acids: CASSFGSGNTGELFF. The DNA of the CDR3 is TGTGCCAGCAGCTTTGGTAGCGGGAACACCGGGGAGCTGTTTTTT.

The CDR3 sequence: CASSSHTSEQTQYF. The DNA for the CDR3 is TGCGCCAGCAGCTCCCACACTAGCGAGCAGACCCAGTACTTC. The chain has TRBV5-1 and TRBJ2-5; 7 bases agree with TRBD2. The CDR3 covers 14 residues. Germline assignment: CDR1 SGHRS and CDR2 YFSETQ. V shed 3 bases and J 6 bases; nucleotides not matched to a gene: 8.

The chain links TRBV28 to TRBJ1-1; 7 positions match TRBD1. This CDR3 comprises 14 residues. Germline lookup yields CDR1 MDHEN and CDR2 SYDVKM. The ends lost 3 bases at V and 5 bases at J; junction bases unmatched: 6. CDR3 residues: CASSFPQGSTEAFF. The CDR3 DNA is TGTGCCAGCAGTTTCCCACAGGGGTCGACTGAAGCTTTCTTT.

V gene TRBV19 combines with J gene TRBJ1-2; 7 bases fit TRBD1. The CDR3 runs 13 residues. J lost 4 bases, V lost 4 bases, and 3 bases had no gene match. Germline V lookup: CDR1 LNHDA, CDR2 SQIVND (reference sequence). The CDR3 reads CASSTGDSYGYTF. The CDR3, as DNA: TGTGCCAGTAGTACAGGGGACAGCTATGGCTACACCTTC.

This chain connects TRBV6-5 to TRBJ2-1, with unresolved D. This CDR3 has 13 residues. V lost 6 bases and J lost 0, with 6 bases in between. Germline assignment: CDR1 MNHEY and CDR2 SVGAGI. The CDR3 loop is CASSLSSYNEQFF. The CDR3 DNA reads as TGTGCCAGCAGCCTCAGCTCCTACAATGAGCAGTTCTTC.

The rearrangement uses TRBV16 and TRBJ2-2; 9 nucleotides align to TRBD2. With 2 bases clipped from V and 6 bases from J, the junction kept 1 base outside the gene matches. CDR1 is KGHSY, CDR2 FQNENV, per germline. The CDR3 has 14 amino acids. The CDR3 loop reads CASSQTSGSGELFF. The CDR3 DNA is TGTGCCAGCAGCCAAACTAGCGGGTCCGGGGAGCTGTTTTTT.

The gene calls are TRBV5-1 and TRBJ2-2; TRBD1 matches at 10 bases. The CDR3 runs 16 residues. With V trimmed by 4 bases and J by 4 bases, 7 bases remained unmatched. From germline, CDR1 is SGHRS and CDR2 YFSETQ. The CDR3 coding sequence is TGCGCCAGCAGCCCGGGACAGGGGACTAGCACCGGGGAGCTGTTTTTT. Amino acids: CASSPGQGTSTGELFF.

The genes are TRBV12-5 and TRBJ2-3, with 9 nucleotides matching TRBD1. The trim removed 5 bases at V and 3 bases at J, leaving 15 bases unmatched. This CDR3 region has 18 residues. Germline V gene sequence: CDR1 LGHNT, CDR2 FRNRAP. CDR3 residues: CASGARYLGTGKTDTQYF. DNA for the CDR3: TGTGCTAGTGGTGCCCGCTACCTTGGGACAGGGAAGACAGATACGCAGTATTTT.

The chain couples TRBV7-2 to TRBJ2-7; maybe TRBD1 (6 bases). The CDR3 has 14 residues. Germline CDR1 SGHTA, CDR2 FQGNSA. Trimming removed 3 bases from V and 3 bases from J, with 12 bases in between. The DNA for the CDR3 is TGTGCCAGCAGCTTCATAGACAGGTTCTACGAGCAGTACTTC. Encoded protein: CASSFIDRFYEQYF.